The clone carrying this T cell receptor beta chain occurred many times. Germline CDR1 and CDR2: SGHVS and FQNEAQ. The CDR3 consists of 16 residues. V lost 3 bases to trimming and J lost 5 bases; unmatched junction nucleotides: 9. The authors amplified TCR beta CDR3 regions from RNA transcripts. First-round RT-PCR employed HTBI primers, with a second-round multiplex PCR after it. A single record per CDR3 protein comes from TCRdb applying MiXCR to the multiplex PCR reads. The sample holds some 390,000 distinct CDR3 sequences, about 18% seen once. The data are from a study of Graves' ophthalmopathy and Graves' hyperthyroidism.

This chain joins TRBV7-8 and TRBJ2-5; 10 bases are shared with TRBD1. Specimen: peripheral blood. This sequence was found in a woman aged 18-30 years with Graves' ophthalmopathy. CDR3 DNA: TGTGCCAGCAGCTTGGCGACAGGGGGCTCCCGGGAGACCCAGTACTTC. Its protein is CASSLATGGSRETQYF.